This T cell receptor beta chain appears in the sequencing data of a study of blood T cells in healthy people across ages. This CDR3 spans 16 amino acids. The germline gives CDR1 MNHNY, CDR2 SVGAGI (reference sequence). With 0 bases removed from V and 4 bases from J, the gap between germline ends came to 15 bases. PCR was performed a second time for about 7 to 12 cycles using a sample-barcoded 5' primer and a J-beta primer mix. Each cDNA molecule was tagged by a template-switch adaptor that had 12 random nucleotides. TCRdb analysed the 5' RACE reads with MiXCR anew, one entry per CDR3 protein. Here the sample spans 650,000 to 950,000 distinct CDR3 sequences, under 55% being singletons.

The TCR comes from a man in his 60s in good health. Sequencing was done on a sample of blood. The V call is TRBV6-6, the J call TRBJ1-2; D gene unclear. In DNA, the CDR3 is TGTGCCAGCAGTTACTCGGGAGCTGGGAACAGCTATGGCTACACCTTC. Residues: CASSYSGAGNSYGYTF.